This is a list of T cell receptor beta chains from one sample in a study of T cell repertoires in cytomegalovirus infection. TCRdb independently ran MiXCR on the reads; one entry per CDR3 protein. The data show around 630,000 distinct CDR3 sequences, with approximately 24% seen just once and roughly 8% held by the top ten. The sample taken for sequencing was CD8+ T cells from PBMCs. The receptors derive from a human donor in good health (CMV status not recorded). Some clones in this sample may be carry-over from other donors' samples. Each CDR3 is given with its conserved first and last residue. D genes are given only for firm matches. A row's size may be missing; if present it is once, few, many or a size class.

>few|.|TRBJ2-3|TRBV14
CASSQEGGHTQYF
TGTGCCAGCAGCCAAGAGGGAGGCCATACGCAGTATTTT
>.|.|TRBJ2-3|TRBV7-3
CASSLSGNTQYF
TGTGCCAGCAGCTTATCAGGGAATACGCAGTATTTT
>many|.|TRBJ1-1|TRBV6-2/TRBV6-3
CASQQIGNTEAFF
TGTGCCAGCCAACAGATAGGGAACACTGAAGCTTTCTTT
>.|.|TRBJ2-4|TRBV2
CASSFTGTKNIQYF
TGTGCCAGCAGTTTCACAGGGACCAAAAACATTCAGTACTTC
>few|.|TRBJ2-1|TRBV6-2/TRBV6-3
CASMFRSYNEQFF
TGTGCCAGCATGTTCCGCTCCTACAATGAGCAGTTCTTC
>few|.|TRBJ2-2|TRBV6-6
CASSPDSSYTGELFF
TGTGCCAGCAGCCCTGACAGCTCTTACACCGGGGAGCTGTTTTTT
>many|TRBD1|TRBJ2-7|TRBV28
CASSSIRDRATYEQYF
TGTGCCAGCAGTTCCATCCGGGACAGGGCTACCTACGAGCAGTACTTC
>once|.|TRBJ2-3|TRBV24-1
CATSDDFTDTQYF
TGTGCCACCAGTGATGACTTCACAGATACGCAGTATTTT
>.|.|TRBJ1-1|TRBV10-3
CAIPGPWETEAFF
TGTGCCATCCCGGGACCCTGGGAGACTGAAGCTTTCTTT
>.|TRBD1|TRBJ2-1|TRBV29-1
CSVPMDRVAVNEQFF
TGCAGCGTCCCTATGGACAGGGTAGCGGTCAATGAGCAGTTCTTC
>.|.|TRBJ1-1|TRBV19
CASSIVALGTEAFF
TGTGCCAGTAGTATCGTCGCCCTAGGAACTGAAGCTTTCTTT
>.|TRBD1|TRBJ2-1|TRBV29-1
CSVLSWTTGGVEQFF
TGCAGCGTTCTTTCCTGGACAACAGGGGGTGTTGAGCAGTTCTTC
>.|TRBD2|TRBJ2-1|TRBV20-1
CSARDWSGAGQFF
TGCAGTGCTAGAGATTGGAGCGGGGCCGGGCAGTTCTTC
>few|.|TRBJ1-1|TRBV6-2/TRBV6-3
CASNDGGGTEAFF
TGTGCCAGCAACGACGGTGGGGGCACTGAAGCTTTCTTT
>many|.|TRBJ2-2|TRBV11-1
CASSRWVLRKNTGELFF
TGTGCCAGCAGCCGGTGGGTATTGAGGAAGAACACCGGGGAGCTGTTTTTT
>many|TRBD2|TRBJ2-7|TRBV7-8
CASSLVGLAGLTYEQYF
TGTGCCAGCAGCTTAGTAGGATTAGCGGGCCTTACCTACGAGCAGTACTTC
>.|.|TRBJ2-5|TRBV11-1
CASSLEAVGETQYF
TGTGCCAGCAGCTTAGAAGCCGTCGGGGAGACCCAGTACTTC
>few|.|TRBJ1-1|TRBV5-5
CASTPPALNTEAFF
TGTGCCAGCACCCCACCAGCTCTCAACACTGAAGCTTTCTTT
>.|TRBD1|TRBJ1-1|TRBV7-8
CASRPTGGSYGEAFF
TGTGCCAGCAGACCGACAGGGGGCTCTTATGGTGAAGCTTTCTTT
>few|.|TRBJ1-5|TRBV19
CASSTRGGAQNQPQHF
TGTGCCAGTAGTACTCGTGGGGGCGCGCAAAATCAGCCCCAGCATTTT
>.|TRBD2|TRBJ2-1|TRBV12-3/TRBV12-4
CASSLTRGAGGRGEPYNEQFF
TGTGCCAGCAGTTTAACCCGGGGGGCCGGGGGGCGGGGGGAACCTTACAATGAGCAGTTCTTC
>.|.|TRBJ2-2|TRBV5-1
CASTLDSNTGELFF
TGCGCCAGCACCCTAGACTCGAACACCGGGGAGCTGTTTTTT
>.|.|TRBJ2-3|TRBV13
CASSLGAAATDTQYF
TGTGCCAGCAGCTTAGGGGCGGCAGCCACAGATACGCAGTATTTT
>.|.|TRBJ2-7|TRBV7-8
CASSLGGTDSYEQYF
TGTGCCAGCAGCTTAGGCGGGACAGACTCCTACGAGCAGTACTTC
>many|.|TRBJ2-3|TRBV6-6
CASSLRPFGSRGSTGTDTQYF
TGTGCCAGCAGCCTACGACCCTTCGGAAGTAGGGGATCGACTGGCACAGATACGCAGTATTTT
>.|.|TRBJ2-7|TRBV20-1
CSARGWGSSYEQYF
TGCAGTGCTAGGGGATGGGGCAGCTCCTACGAGCAGTACTTC
>.|.|TRBJ1-2|TRBV9
CASSVGARYTF
TGTGCCAGCAGCGTAGGGGCCCGGTACACCTTC
>many|TRBD1|TRBJ1-2|TRBV20-1
CSAWTGERYGYTF
TGCAGTGCCTGGACAGGAGAGCGCTATGGCTACACCTTC
>.|.|TRBJ2-7|TRBV13
CASSAAGRISYEQYF
TGTGCCAGCAGCGCCGCGGGGCGGATTTCCTACGAGCAGTACTTC
>.|.|TRBJ2-1|TRBV2
CASSEIRTGSYNEQFF
TGTGCCAGCAGTGAAATACGAACAGGATCCTACAATGAGCAGTTCTTC
>many|.|TRBJ1-1|TRBV7-2
CASSLGVRAEAFF
TGTGCCAGCAGCTTAGGTGTCCGGGCTGAAGCTTTCTTT
>many|.|TRBJ2-7|TRBV7-6
CASGDGTYEQYF
TGTGCCAGCGGGGACGGTACCTACGAGCAGTACTTC
>.|.|TRBJ1-3|TRBV10-3
CAISDRSNTIYF
TGTGCCATCAGTGATAGGTCTAACACCATATATTTT
>.|TRBD1|TRBJ1-2|TRBV7-9
CASTLPWDRHERGYTF
TGTGCCAGCACCCTCCCTTGGGACAGGCACGAGAGGGGCTACACCTTC
>few|.|TRBJ1-1|TRBV12-5
CASGFLAGGDPMNTEAFF
TGTGCTAGTGGTTTCCTGGCCGGGGGGGATCCGATGAACACTGAAGCTTTCTTT
>many|.|TRBJ2-3|TRBV7-9
CASSLKGEASTDTQYF
TGTGCCAGCAGCTTAAAGGGGGAAGCTAGCACAGATACGCAGTATTTT
>.|.|TRBJ1-1|TRBV6-5
CASSYWMNTEAFF
TGTGCCAGCAGTTACTGGATGAACACTGAAGCTTTCTTT